Listed here is a single T cell receptor (beta chain). Its specificity is not known. The donors were in the roughly 120-subject validation cohort, distinct from the approximately 700-subject first cohort. Here immunoSEQ multiplex PCR was the method, and the copy in TCRdb shows in-frame clones only, minus some. The data hold around 70,000 clones, with around 94% observed a single time. With 0 bases removed from V and 5 bases from J, the gap between germline ends came to 12 bases. Germline assignment: CDR1 SGDLS and CDR2 YYNGEE. The CDR3 loop spans 16 amino acids. These data originate in a study of cytomegalovirus exposure and HLA in healthy donors. General observations from the study: Subsequent analysis showed first-cohort TCR clusters tending to co-occur in approximately 120 validation repertoires. The study labeled approximately 150 TCR beta chains cytomegalovirus-associated. Reportedly, cytomegalovirus status was diagnosed with high sensitivity and specificity.

The rearrangement joins TRBV9 to TRBJ1-6; D is unclear. The sequencing input was PBMCs. This sequence originates from a woman between 18 and 30 years old in good health and CMV-seronegative. CDR3 residues: CASSVGVRENNSPLHF. The CDR3 nucleotides are TGTGCCAGCAGCGTAGGTGTGAGAGAAAATAATTCACCCCTCCACTTT. The full variable domain, rest sourced from reference TRBV9 and TRBJ1-6, is DSGVTQTPKHLITATGQRVTLRCSPRSGDLSVYWYQQSLDQGLQFLIQYYNGEERAKGNILERFSAQQFPDLHSELNLSSLELGDSALYFCASSVGVRENNSPLHFGNGTRLTVT.